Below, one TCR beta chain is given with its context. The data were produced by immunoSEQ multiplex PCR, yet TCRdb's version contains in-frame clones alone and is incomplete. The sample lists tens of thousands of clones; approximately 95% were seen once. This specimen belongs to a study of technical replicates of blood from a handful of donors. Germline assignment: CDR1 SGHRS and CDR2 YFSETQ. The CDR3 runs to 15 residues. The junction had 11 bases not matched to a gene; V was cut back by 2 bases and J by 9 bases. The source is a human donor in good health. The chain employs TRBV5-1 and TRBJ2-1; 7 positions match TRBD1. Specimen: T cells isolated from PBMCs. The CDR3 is CASSFLGQSVVEQFF. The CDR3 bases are TGCGCCAGCAGCTTTCTGGGACAGTCAGTAGTTGAGCAGTTCTTC.